This T cell receptor (beta chain) was sequenced during a study of circulating and synovial CD4+ cells in juvenile arthritis. General study points: Measured synovium overlap likely understates the true shared repertoire.

Clones were read by immunoSEQ multiplex PCR, and TCRdb kept only the in-frame ones, dropping some. The sample comprises about 33,000 clones, 90% to 95% of which are singletons, and under 0.2% rests with the top ten. Note on this clone: The antigen is undetermined. Germline is not matched at one junction end, which may reflect a read error. Within the sample, other DNA sequences also encode this same CDR3.

From germline, CDR1 is SGHAT and CDR2 FQDESV (reference sequence). CDR3 length: 14 amino acids. Material for sequencing was CD4+ T cells from blood. The sequence was obtained from a human donor with juvenile idiopathic arthritis. The chain couples TRBV11-1 to TRBJ1-6, with D possibly being TRBD1 (5 bases). For the CDR3, the DNA is TGTGCCAGCAGCTTACAACAGGCTAATTCCCCCCTCCACTTT. It codes for CASSLQQANSPLHF.